The present TCR beta chain was sequenced within a study of beta chain features in type 1 diabetes. General observations from the study: A PCR bias possibly favoring shorter templates would apply equally to patients and controls. Moderately but significantly shorter TCRB CDR3s were found in Type 1 diabetes patients in all four CD4+ subsets. The naive, central memory and Treg TCRB repertoires showed an apparent similarity that was greater among patients than among healthy donors.

This clone has just a few counts. Its matching antigen is unknown. The sequenced template was cDNA made from the entire isolated RNA. Profiling relied on immunoSEQ multiplex PCR, and the TCRdb table lists in-frame clones only, not all of them. The sample includes some 700,000 clones, around 15% of them seen just once. CDR1 and CDR2 (germline): MNHEY, SMNVEV (reference sequence). The CDR3 extends over 16 amino acids. The V gene lost 2 bases and the J gene lost 0 bases, with 13 bases spanning the gap. Sorting with CD45RO/CCR7/CD25/CD127/CD95/CD27 yielded naive, central memory, regulatory and stem-like memory CD4+ cells.

Sequencing input: naive CD4+ T cells from blood. The TCR sequence derives from a young man with type 1 diabetes. The rearrangement uses TRBV27 and TRBJ2-5, with D possibly TRBD1 on 6 matching bases. CDR3 amino acids: CASSLRGQRYQETQYF. CDR3 DNA: TGTGCCAGCAGTTTAAGAGGACAGAGGTACCAAGAGACCCAGTACTTC.